A selection of T cell receptor beta chains follows, all from one sample in a study of CD4 T cells in relation to SARS-CoV-2 and coronaviruses. Libraries were prepared by immunoSEQ multiplex PCR; TCRdb keeps only in-frame clonotypes and omits some of them. The repertoire includes tens of thousands of clones, approximately 84% of them detected once, and 1.2% sits in the top ten. These TCRs' antigens remain unknown. The sample was naive CD4+ T cells from PBMCs, cultured in vitro. These receptors were taken from an adult with COVID-19. The CDR3 runs from the conserved cysteine through the conserved F or W. The D gene is left open where the match is weak. Rows may omit the clone size; those that give it use once, few, many or a size class.

J,V,size,D,CDR3,DNA
TRBJ2-7,TRBV4-1,-,-,CASRGRGTYEQYF,TGCGCCAGCAGGGGTCGGGGTACCTACGAGCAGTACTTC
TRBJ1-1,TRBV7-2,-,-,CASSLMTGNTEAFF,TGTGCCAGCAGCTTGATGACAGGGAACACTGAAGCTTTCTTT
TRBJ1-1,TRBV20-1,-,-,CSTTGNTEAFF,TGCAGCACTACAGGTAACACTGAAGCTTTCTTT
TRBJ1-1,TRBV7-3,few,-,CASSLIRDTEAFF,TGTGCCAGCAGCTTAATTAGGGACACTGAAGCTTTCTTT
TRBJ1-5,TRBV27,-,-,CASSLVHSNQPQHF,TGTGCCAGCAGTTTAGTCCATAGCAATCAGCCCCAGCATTTT
TRBJ2-7,TRBV6-6,-,-,CASSTSSYEQYF,TGTGCCAGCAGTACTAGTAGCTACGAGCAGTACTTC
TRBJ2-7,TRBV5-1,-,TRBD2,CASSFTSGSPEQYF,TGCGCCAGCAGCTTTACTAGCGGGAGCCCCGAGCAGTACTTC
TRBJ2-1,TRBV28,-,-,CASSSSAAPSYNEQFF,TGTGCCAGCAGTTCCTCTGCGGCGCCCTCCTACAATGAGCAGTTCTTC
TRBJ2-6,TRBV3-1/TRBV3-2,-,-,CASSQSSLDGANVLTF,TGTGCCAGCAGCCAGTCTTCTCTGGATGGGGCCAACGTCCTGACTTTC
TRBJ2-3,TRBV7-3,once,-,CASSLGRQDTQYF,TGTGCCAGCAGCTTAGGAAGACAAGATACGCAGTATTTT
TRBJ2-3,TRBV18,-,TRBD1,CASSPLDRAPDTQYF,TGTGCCAGCTCACCACTGGACAGGGCCCCAGATACGCAGTATTTT
TRBJ2-7,TRBV5-4,-,-,CASSLVIAGEQYF,TGTGCCAGCAGCTTGGTTATAGCCGGGGAGCAGTACTTC
TRBJ2-3,TRBV7-2,-,TRBD1,CASSLGQGWSDTQYF,TGTGCCAGCAGCTTAGGACAGGGTTGGTCAGATACGCAGTATTTT
TRBJ2-2,TRBV10-2,-,TRBD2,CASTSGRHTGELFF,TGCGCCAGCACCAGCGGGAGACACACCGGGGAGCTGTTTTTT
TRBJ2-7,TRBV27,-,TRBD2,CASSLSGLAGIYEQYF,TGTGCCAGCAGTTTATCGGGGCTAGCGGGAATCTACGAGCAGTACTTC
TRBJ2-5,TRBV4-2,-,-,CASSQAVEATQYF,TGTGCCAGCAGCCAAGCCGTAGAGGCGACCCAGTACTTC
TRBJ1-1,TRBV28,-,TRBD1,CASSFPGQFVAFF,TGTGCCAGCAGTTTCCCGGGACAGTTTGTCGCTTTCTTT
TRBJ2-4,TRBV10-3,-,-,CAISEPGTAGAKNIQYF,TGTGCCATCAGTGAGCCTGGGACCGCGGGGGCCAAAAACATTCAGTACTTC
TRBJ2-3,TRBV5-1,-,-,CASSPHNDDTQYF,TGCGCCAGCAGCCCACATAATGATGACACGCAGTATTTT
TRBJ2-3,TRBV27,-,-,CASRPFSTDTQYF,TGTGCCAGCAGACCCTTTAGCACAGATACGCAGTATTTT
TRBJ2-2,TRBV9,-,-,CASSPRTSGELFF,TGTGCCAGCAGCCCTCGGACGTCCGGGGAGCTGTTTTTT
TRBJ2-1,TRBV9,-,-,CASSAHSGASYNEQFF,TGTGCCAGCAGCGCTCATAGCGGCGCCTCCTACAATGAGCAGTTCTTC
TRBJ2-7,TRBV4-3,-,-,CASSQDLSYEQYF,TGCGCCAGCAGCCAAGATCTATCCTACGAGCAGTACTTC
TRBJ2-1,TRBV2,-,-,CASSGLNSYNEQFF,TGTGCCAGCTCAGGACTAAACTCCTACAATGAGCAGTTCTTC
TRBJ2-1,TRBV24-1,-,TRBD1,CATSEDRVHEQFF,TGTGCCACCAGTGAAGACAGGGTTCATGAGCAGTTCTTC
TRBJ2-2,TRBV7-2,-,TRBD2,CASSRTSLVGEELFF,TGTGCCAGCAGCCGGACTAGTCTGGTCGGTGAGGAGCTGTTTTTT
TRBJ1-2,TRBV6-5,-,-,CASSYSTGGVVYGYTF,TGTGCCAGCAGTTACTCGACGGGGGGCGTTGTCTATGGCTACACCTTC
TRBJ1-6,TRBV30,-,-,CAWSGDRNSPLHF,TGTGCCTGGAGTGGAGACCGCAATTCACCCCTCCACTTT
TRBJ2-2,TRBV5-1,-,TRBD1,CASSSIPGQGTGELFF,TGCGCCAGCAGCTCGATTCCGGGACAGGGAACCGGGGAGCTGTTTTTT
TRBJ2-1,TRBV24-1,-,TRBD1,CATSDSGTAYNEQFF,TGTGCCACCAGTGATTCCGGGACAGCTTACAATGAGCAGTTCTTC
TRBJ1-1,TRBV12-3/TRBV12-4,-,-,CASSVGTDTEAFF,TGTGCCAGCAGCGTCGGGACGGACACTGAAGCTTTCTTT
TRBJ2-1,TRBV28,-,-,CASGTGTLGNEQFF,TGTGCCAGCGGGACCGGGACCCTGGGCAATGAGCAGTTCTTC
TRBJ2-7,TRBV6-5,-,-,CASSRPGTYEQYF,TGTGCCAGCAGTAGACCGGGAACCTACGAGCAGTACTTC
TRBJ2-2,TRBV21-1,-,-,CASSKGTGTGELFF,TGTGCCAGCAGCAAAGGGACAGGGACCGGGGAGCTGTTTTTT
TRBJ2-5,TRBV3-1/TRBV3-2,-,-,CASSHGGTQYF,TGTGCCAGCAGCCATGGCGGGACCCAGTACTTC
TRBJ2-7,TRBV30,once,-,CAWSSGYEQYF,TGTGCCTGGAGTTCGGGATACGAGCAGTACTTC
TRBJ2-2,TRBV15,-,TRBD1,CATSRDRGLTGELFF,TGTGCCACCAGCAGAGACAGGGGGCTTACCGGGGAGCTGTTTTTT
TRBJ1-6,TRBV7-2,-,-,CASSLVYRENSPLHF,TGTGCCAGCAGCTTAGTGTATAGGGAGAATTCACCCCTCCACTTT
TRBJ2-1,TRBV5-4,once,-,CASSVPGEAMRTNEQFF,TGTGCCAGCAGCGTACCAGGGGAAGCTATGAGGACCAATGAGCAGTTCTTC
TRBJ2-1,TRBV4-2,-,-,CASSPPGTQNNEQFF,TGTGCCAGCAGCCCGCCCGGGACTCAAAACAATGAGCAGTTCTTC
TRBJ1-5,TRBV28,-,TRBD1,CASSSPRDRDPLLQPQHF,TGTGCCAGCAGTTCTCCCCGGGACAGGGACCCCCTGTTACAGCCCCAGCATTTT
TRBJ2-5,TRBV18,-,-,CASSPPGGVRETQYF,TGTGCCAGCTCACCACCTGGGGGTGTGCGGGAGACCCAGTACTTC
TRBJ2-5,TRBV10-3,-,TRBD2,CAISDEREGPGDRSGRRRTQYF,TGTGCCATCAGTGATGAGCGGGAGGGCCCCGGTGACCGGTCGGGAAGGCGGCGGACCCAGTACTTC
TRBJ2-7,TRBV6-6,-,-,CASSYSTNAQYF,TGTGCCAGCAGTTACTCGACCAACGCGCAGTACTTC
TRBJ1-4,TRBV5-5,-,-,CASSRDNPGELFF,TGTGCCAGCAGCCGTGACAACCCCGGGGAACTGTTTTTT